This T cell receptor (beta chain) was found in a study of post-analysis software for immune sequencing data. As regards this clonotype: Its target is unknown.

TCR beta cDNA libraries had unique molecular identifiers. TCRdb redid the calling of the PCR reads with MiXCR, one entry per CDR3 protein. The table records about 810,000 distinct CDR3 sequences, 53% of them present only once. V lost 2 bases, J lost 2 bases, and 3 bases stayed unmatched. Per the germline V gene, CDR1 is SGHTA and CDR2 is FQGTGA. The CDR3 contains 15 residues. Study conclusions and caveats: TRBV segments more frequent in patients than in controls numbered several and included TRBV5-6, TRBV5-1 and TRBV20-1.

The TCR sequence derives from a girl between 5 and 17 years old with multiple sclerosis. The sample comprised blood. The chain uses TRBV7-3 and TRBJ2-1, with 7 bases identical to TRBD2. CDR3 residues: CASSLETSTYNEQFF. As DNA, the CDR3 is TGTGCCAGCAGCTTAGAGACTAGCACCTACAATGAGCAGTTCTTC.